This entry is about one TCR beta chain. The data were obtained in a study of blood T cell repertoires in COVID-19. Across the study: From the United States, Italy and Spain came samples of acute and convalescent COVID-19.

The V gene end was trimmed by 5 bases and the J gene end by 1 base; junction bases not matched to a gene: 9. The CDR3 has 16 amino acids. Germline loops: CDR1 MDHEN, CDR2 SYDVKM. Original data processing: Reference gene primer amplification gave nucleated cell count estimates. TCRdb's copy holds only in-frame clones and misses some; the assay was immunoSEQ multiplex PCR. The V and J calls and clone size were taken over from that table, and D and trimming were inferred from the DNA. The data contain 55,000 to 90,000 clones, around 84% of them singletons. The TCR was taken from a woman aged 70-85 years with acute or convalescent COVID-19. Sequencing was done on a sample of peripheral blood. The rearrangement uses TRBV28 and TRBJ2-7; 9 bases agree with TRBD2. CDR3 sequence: CASSPLISGRSYEQYF. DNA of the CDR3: TGTGCCAGCAGTCCTTTAATTAGCGGGAGATCCTACGAGCAGTACTTC.